The T cell receptor (beta chain) described here comes from a study of T cell repertoires in cytomegalovirus infection. Across the study: CMV infection plus the matching HLA type was flagged by public TCR beta signatures.

This clonotype occurred a few times. The antigen remains undetermined. Trimming removed 4 bases from V and 10 bases from J, with 19 bases in between. This CDR3 spans 14 amino acids. From germline, CDR1 is SEHNR and CDR2 FQNEAQ (reference sequence). One entry per CDR3 protein results from TCRdb running MiXCR on the reads. The table lists more than 250,000 distinct CDR3 sequences, 20% to 25% of them singletons. Sequences were derived from cultured PBMCs, sampled from culture after CMV antigen stimulation. The V gene is TRBV7-9, the J gene TRBJ1-1; D may be TRBD1 (6 bases). This clonotype originated in a human donor in good health (CMV status not recorded). Some clones in this sample may be carry-over from other donors' samples. DNA of the CDR3: TGTGCCAGCAGCTCACAGGGACCTAATGTGGGAGCTTTCTTT. Its protein product is CASSSQGPNVGAFF.